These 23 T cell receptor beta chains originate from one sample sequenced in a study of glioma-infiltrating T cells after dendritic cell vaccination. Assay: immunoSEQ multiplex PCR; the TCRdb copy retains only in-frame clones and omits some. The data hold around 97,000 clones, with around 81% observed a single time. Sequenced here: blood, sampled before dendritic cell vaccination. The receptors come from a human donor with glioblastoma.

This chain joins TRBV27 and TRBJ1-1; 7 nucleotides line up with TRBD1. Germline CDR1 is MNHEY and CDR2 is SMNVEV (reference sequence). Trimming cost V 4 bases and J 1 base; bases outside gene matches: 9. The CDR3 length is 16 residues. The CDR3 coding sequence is TGTGCCAGCAGTTCCCTCACAGGGGATGGGAACACTGAAGCTTTCTTT. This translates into CASSSLTGDGNTEAFF.

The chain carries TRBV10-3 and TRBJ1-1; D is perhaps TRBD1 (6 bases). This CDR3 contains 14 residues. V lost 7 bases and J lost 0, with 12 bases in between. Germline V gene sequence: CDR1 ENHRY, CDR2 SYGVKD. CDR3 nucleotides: TGTGCCATCAAACTGACAGGAGTGAACACTGAAGCTTTCTTT. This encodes CAIKLTGVNTEAFF.

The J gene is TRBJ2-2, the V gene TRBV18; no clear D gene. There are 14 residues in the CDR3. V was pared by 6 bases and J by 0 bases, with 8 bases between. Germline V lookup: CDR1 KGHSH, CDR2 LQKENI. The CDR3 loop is CASSTVANTGELFF. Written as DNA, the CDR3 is TGTGCCAGCTCCACAGTCGCGAACACCGGGGAGCTGTTTTTT.

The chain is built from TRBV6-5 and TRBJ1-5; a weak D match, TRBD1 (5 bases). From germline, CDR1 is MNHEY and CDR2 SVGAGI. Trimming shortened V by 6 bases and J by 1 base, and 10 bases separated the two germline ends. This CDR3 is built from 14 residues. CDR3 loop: CASRGLSSNQPQHF. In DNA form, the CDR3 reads TGTGCCAGCAGGGGACTAAGCAGCAATCAGCCCCAGCATTTT.

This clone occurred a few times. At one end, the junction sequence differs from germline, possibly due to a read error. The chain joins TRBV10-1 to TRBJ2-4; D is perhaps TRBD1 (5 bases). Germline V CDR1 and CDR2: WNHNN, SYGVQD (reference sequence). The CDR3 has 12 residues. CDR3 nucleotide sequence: TGCGCCAGCAGTGGCCCATCGACAGAACTGCACTTC. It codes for CASSGPSTELHF.

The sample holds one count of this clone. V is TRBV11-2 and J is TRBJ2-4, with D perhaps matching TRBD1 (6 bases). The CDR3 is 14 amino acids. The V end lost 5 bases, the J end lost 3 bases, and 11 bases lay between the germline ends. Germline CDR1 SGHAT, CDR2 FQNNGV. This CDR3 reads CASSPRDIKNIQYF. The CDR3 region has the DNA TGTGCCAGCAGCCCCCGGGACATCAAAAACATTCAGTACTTC.

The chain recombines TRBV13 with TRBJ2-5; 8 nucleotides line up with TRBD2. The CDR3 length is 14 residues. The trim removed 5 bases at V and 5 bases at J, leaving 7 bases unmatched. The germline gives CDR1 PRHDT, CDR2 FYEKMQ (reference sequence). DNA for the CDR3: TGTGCCAGCAGCGTGGCGGGGGGCAGGGAGACCCAGTACTTC. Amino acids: CASSVAGGRETQYF.

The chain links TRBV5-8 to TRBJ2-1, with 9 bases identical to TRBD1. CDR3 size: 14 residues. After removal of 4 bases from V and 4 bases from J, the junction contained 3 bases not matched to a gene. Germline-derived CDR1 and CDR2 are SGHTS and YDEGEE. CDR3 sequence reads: CASSRTGDYNEQFF. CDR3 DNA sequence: TGTGCCAGCAGCCGGACAGGGGATTACAATGAGCAGTTCTTC.

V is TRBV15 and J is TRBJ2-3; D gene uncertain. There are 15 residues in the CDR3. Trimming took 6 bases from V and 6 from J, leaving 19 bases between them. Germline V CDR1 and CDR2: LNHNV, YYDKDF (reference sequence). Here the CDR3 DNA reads TGTGCCACCAGTCAGGTTATTGGTAGTTGGGATACGCAGTATTTT. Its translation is CATSQVIGSWDTQYF.

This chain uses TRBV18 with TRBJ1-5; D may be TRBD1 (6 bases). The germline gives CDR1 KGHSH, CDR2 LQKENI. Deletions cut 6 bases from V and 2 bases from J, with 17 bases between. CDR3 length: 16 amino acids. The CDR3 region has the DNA TGTGCCAGCTCGCCCAGCCCACAGGGCGGCAATCAGCCCCAGCATTTT. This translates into CASSPSPQGGNQPQHF. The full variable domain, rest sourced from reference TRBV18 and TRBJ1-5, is NAGVMQNPRHLVRRRGQEARLRCSPMKGHSHVYWYRQLPEEGLKFMVYLQKENIIDESGMPKERFSAEFPKEGPSILRIQQVVRGDSAAYFCASSPSPQGGNQPQHFGDGTRLSIL.

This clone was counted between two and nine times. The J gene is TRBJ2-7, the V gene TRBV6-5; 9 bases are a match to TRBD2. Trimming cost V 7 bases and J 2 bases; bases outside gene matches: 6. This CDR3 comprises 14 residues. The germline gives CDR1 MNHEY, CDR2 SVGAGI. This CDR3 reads CASNRAGGTYEQYF. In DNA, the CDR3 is TGTGCCAGCAATAGAGCGGGGGGCACCTACGAGCAGTACTTC.

The CDR3 region is CASSLSPGQGSVNTEAFF. The CDR3 bases are TGTGCCAGCAGTTTATCCCCAGGACAGGGGAGCGTGAACACTGAAGCTTTCTTT. The chain couples TRBV28 to TRBJ1-1, with 9 bases identical to TRBD1. Per the germline V gene, CDR1 is MDHEN and CDR2 is SYDVKM. V dropped 1 base and J dropped 0; count of bases not matched to a gene: 9. This CDR3 contains 18 residues.

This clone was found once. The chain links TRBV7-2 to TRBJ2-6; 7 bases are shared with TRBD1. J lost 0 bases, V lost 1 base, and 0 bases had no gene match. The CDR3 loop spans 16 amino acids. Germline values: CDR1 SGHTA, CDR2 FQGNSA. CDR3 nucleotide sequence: TGTGCCAGCAGCTTAGAGGGGGCCTCTGGGGCCAACGTCCTGACTTTC. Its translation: CASSLEGASGANVLTF.

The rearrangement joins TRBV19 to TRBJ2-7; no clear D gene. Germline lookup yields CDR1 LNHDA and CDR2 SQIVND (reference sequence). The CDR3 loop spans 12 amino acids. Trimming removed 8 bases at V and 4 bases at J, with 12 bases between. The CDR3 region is CASGTAAYEQYF. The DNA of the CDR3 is TGTGCCAGTGGCACCGCGGCTTACGAGCAGTACTTC.

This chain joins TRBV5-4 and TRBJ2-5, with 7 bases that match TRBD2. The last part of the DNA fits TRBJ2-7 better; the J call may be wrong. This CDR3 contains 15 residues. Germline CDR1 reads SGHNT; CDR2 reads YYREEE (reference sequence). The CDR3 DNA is TGTGCCAGCAGCCCCTGGGGCGGGGGTTCCTACGAGCAGTACTTC. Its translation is CASSPWGGGSYEQYF.

CDR3 sequence reads: CASSFMGEETQYF. CDR3 in DNA: TGTGCCAGCAGCTTCATGGGCGAAGAGACCCAGTACTTC. The chain combines TRBV7-6 with TRBJ2-5; no reliable D call. Deletions cut 3 bases from V and 3 bases from J, with 8 bases between. Germline loops: CDR1 SGHVS, CDR2 FNYEAQ. This CDR3 is built from 13 residues.

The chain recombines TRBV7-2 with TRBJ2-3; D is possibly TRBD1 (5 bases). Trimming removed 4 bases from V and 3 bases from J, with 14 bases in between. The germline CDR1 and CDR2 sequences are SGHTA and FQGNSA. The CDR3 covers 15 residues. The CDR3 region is CASSSRASATDTQYF. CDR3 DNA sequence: TGTGCCAGCAGCTCCAGGGCTAGTGCGACAGATACGCAGTATTTT.

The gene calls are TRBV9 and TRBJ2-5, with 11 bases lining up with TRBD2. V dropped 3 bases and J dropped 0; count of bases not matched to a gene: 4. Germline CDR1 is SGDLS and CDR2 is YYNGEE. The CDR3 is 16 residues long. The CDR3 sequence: CASSGLAGGYQETQYF. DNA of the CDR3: TGTGCCAGCAGCGGGCTAGCGGGAGGCTACCAAGAGACCCAGTACTTC.

The CDR3 nucleotides read TGTGCCAGCAGTTCGGGGGTGAGTGAGCAGTTCTTC. Translated, it gives CASSSGVSEQFF. The rearrangement joins TRBV6-6 to TRBJ2-1, with D perhaps TRBD2 (6 bases). This CDR3 has 12 amino acids. CDR1 is MNHNY and CDR2 is SVGAGI in the germline V gene (reference sequence). The germline V and J ends were trimmed by 4 bases and 9 bases, with 10 bases remaining between them.

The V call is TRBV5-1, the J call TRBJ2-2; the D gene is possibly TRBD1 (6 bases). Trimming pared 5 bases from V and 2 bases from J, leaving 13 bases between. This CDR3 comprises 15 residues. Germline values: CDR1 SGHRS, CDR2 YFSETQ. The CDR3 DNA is TGCGCCAGCAGTCTCTCGGACAGTAACACCGGGGAGCTGTTTTTT. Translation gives CASSLSDSNTGELFF.

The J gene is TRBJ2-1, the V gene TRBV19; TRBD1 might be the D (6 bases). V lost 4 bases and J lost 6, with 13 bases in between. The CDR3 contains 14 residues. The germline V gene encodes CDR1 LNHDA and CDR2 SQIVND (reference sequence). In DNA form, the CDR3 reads TGTGCCAGTAGTAGCACAGGGCGGTTCAATGAGCAGTTCTTC. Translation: CASSSTGRFNEQFF.

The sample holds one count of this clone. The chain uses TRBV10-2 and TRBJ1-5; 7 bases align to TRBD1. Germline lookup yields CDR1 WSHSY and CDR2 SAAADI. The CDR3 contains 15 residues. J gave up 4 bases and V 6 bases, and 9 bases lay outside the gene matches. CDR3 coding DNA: TGCGCCAGCAGGAGGGGGCAGGGAACTAATCAGCCCCAGCATTTT. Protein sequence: CASRRGQGTNQPQHF.

The CDR3 DNA is TGTGCCATCAGTGAGACCGGACAAAGGATCTACGAGCAGTACTTC. This gives the protein CAISETGQRIYEQYF. This chain joins TRBV10-3 and TRBJ2-7; a possible D gene is TRBD1 (5 bases). Germline V gene sequence: CDR1 ENHRY, CDR2 SYGVKD. Trimming pared 2 bases from V and 3 bases from J, leaving 14 bases between. This CDR3 is 15 amino acids long.